This section outlines one T cell receptor beta chain sequence together with its context. The data derive from a study of long-term antiretroviral therapy in people with HIV. There are 17 residues in the CDR3. CDR1 is KGHSH and CDR2 is LQKENI in the germline V gene. V was trimmed by 3 bases and J by 7 bases, leaving 19 bases between them. A v3.0 immunoSEQ assay was performed at survey level. Repertoires were generated with immunoSEQ multiplex PCR, while TCRdb's copy carries only in-frame clones and drops some. The sample carries 33,000 or so clones, 75% to 85% recorded once. This sequence was found in a man in his late teens or twenties with HIV. The sequenced sample was unsorted PBMCs, obtained 0.3 years after starting antiretroviral therapy. V and J are TRBV18 and TRBJ1-6; a possible D gene is TRBD1 (6 bases). The CDR3 loop is CASSPSIGQRSNSPLHF. The DNA of the CDR3 is TGTGCCAGCTCACCCTCAATCGGACAGCGCTCGAATTCACCCCTCCACTTT.